The 17 T cell receptor beta chains presented below share a single source sample, sequenced in a study of PD-1 blockade in classical Hodgkin lymphoma. The time point was: cycle 4 day 1 (C4D1), after five to seven weeks of nivolumab. After autologous stem cell transplantation all patients relapsed, and prior brentuximab vedotin exposure differed between cohorts. The table came from immunoSEQ multiplex PCR; TCRdb's copy has only in-frame clones and leaves some out. The data show 96,000 or so clones, 93% seen once. This specimen was peripheral blood mononuclear cells (PBMCs), taken before the fourth cycle of nivolumab. All receptors derive from a human donor with classical Hodgkin lymphoma.

This clone has more than one count but fewer than ten. This sequence joins TRBV5-4 and TRBJ2-2; no clear D gene. Germline values: CDR1 SGHNT, CDR2 YYREEE (reference sequence). The CDR3 contains 13 residues. V was pared by 3 bases and J by 3 bases, with 6 bases between. CDR3 region: CASSSAYTGELFF. In DNA form, the CDR3 reads TGTGCCAGCAGCTCCGCCTACACCGGGGAGCTGTTTTTT.

In its sample, this clone was seen once. CDR3 DNA: TGCAGCGTTCGTCAGGGCATGAACACTGAAGCTTTCTTT. Its protein product is CSVRQGMNTEAFF. The chain combines TRBV29-1 with TRBJ1-1, with D maybe TRBD1 (5 bases). Germline CDR1 reads SQVTM; CDR2 reads ANQGSEA. The ends were cut back, 5 bases at V and 0 bases at J, with 10 bases in the middle. This CDR3 has 13 residues.

The chain is built from TRBV5-1 and TRBJ2-1, with TRBD2 matching over 7 bases. Per germline, CDR1 SGHRS and CDR2 YFSETQ. This CDR3 spans 15 amino acids. Losses at the gene ends were 7 bases for V and 5 bases for J; bases not matched to a gene: 12. DNA for the CDR3: TGCGCCAGCCAATACGCGGGAGAGTGGGACAATGAGCAGTTCTTC. Translating gives CASQYAGEWDNEQFF. Full variable domain (missing parts from reference TRBV5-1 and TRBJ2-1): KAGVTQTPRYLIKTRGQQVTLSCSPISGHRSVSWYQQTPGQGLQFLFEYFSETQRNKGNFPGRFSGRQFSNSRSEMNVSTLELGDSALYLCASQYAGEWDNEQFFGPGTRLTVL.

CDR3 protein: CASSPRHGLDTEAFF. In DNA form, the CDR3 reads TGTGCCAGCAGTCCAAGACATGGGTTGGACACTGAAGCTTTCTTT. The chain joins TRBV27 to TRBJ1-1; D is unclear. Trimming left V 5 bases short and J 3 bases short, with 16 bases between. Germline CDR1 and CDR2: MNHEY and SMNVEV (reference sequence). The CDR3 is 15 residues long.

This clone came up once. The chain links TRBV19 to TRBJ2-7; D gene ambiguous. The length of the CDR3 is 16 residues. Trimming shortened V by 2 bases and J by 4 bases, and 18 bases separated the two germline ends. Germline CDR1 and CDR2: LNHDA and SQIVND (reference sequence). The CDR3 nucleotides read TGTGCCAGTAGTATAACAGCCGGCCGACTTGCGTACGAGCAGTACTTC. Encoded protein: CASSITAGRLAYEQYF. The entire variable domain, with the rest obtained from reference TRBV19 and TRBJ2-7, is as follows: DGGITQSPKYLFRKEGQNVTLSCEQNLNHDAMYWYRQDPGQGLRLIYYSQIVNDFQKGDIAEGYSVSREKKESFPLTVTSAQKNPTAFYLCASSITAGRLAYEQYFGPGTRLTVT.

The chain uses TRBV30 and TRBJ2-3; 7 bases are shared with TRBD2. The germline gives CDR1 GTSNPN, CDR2 SVGIG (reference sequence). V was pared by 4 bases and J by 6 bases, with 7 bases of the junction left unmatched. The CDR3 length is 13 residues. CDR3: CAWTSGLGDTQYF. For the CDR3, the DNA is TGTGCCTGGACTAGCGGACTAGGGGATACGCAGTATTTT. The full variable domain, completed using reference TRBV30 and TRBJ2-3, is SQTIHQWPATLVQPVGSPLSLECTVEGTSNPNLYWYRQAAGRGLQLLFYSVGIGQISSEVPQNLSASRPQDRQFILSSKKLLLSDSGFYLCAWTSGLGDTQYFGPGTRLTVL.

This clone was picked up a small number of times. The gene calls are TRBV29-1 and TRBJ1-2, with 10 bases lining up with TRBD1. Germline V lookup: CDR1 SQVTM, CDR2 ANQGSEA. This CDR3 contains 15 residues. V shed 6 bases, J shed 4 bases, and the junction held 11 bases outside the gene matches. The CDR3 bases are TGCAGCGTGCAAGGAAGGGGACAGGGGATCTATGGCTACACCTTC. It encodes CSVQGRGQGIYGYTF.

The CDR3 loop reads CASSLGRESGTGELFF. CDR3 DNA: TGTGCCAGCAGTTTGGGGCGGGAGAGCGGCACCGGGGAGCTGTTTTTT. The gene calls are TRBV27 and TRBJ2-2, with 7 bases that match TRBD2. After removal of 3 bases from V and 4 bases from J, the junction contained 8 bases not matched to a gene. The CDR3 is 16 residues long. Germline loops: CDR1 MNHEY, CDR2 SMNVEV (reference sequence).

The chain joins TRBV7-2 to TRBJ2-1; TRBD1 is a possible D gene (6 bases). The CDR3 sequence is 14 residues long. Trimming shortened V by 5 bases and J by 8 bases, and 16 bases separated the two germline ends. Germline CDR1 reads SGHTA; CDR2 reads FQGNSA. CDR3 amino acids: CASSPMRGSDEQFF. In nucleotides, the CDR3 is TGTGCCAGCAGCCCCATGAGGGGGAGCGATGAGCAGTTCTTC. Full variable domain (remainder filled in from reference TRBV7-2 and TRBJ2-1): GAGVSQSPSNKVTEKGKDVELRCDPISGHTALYWYRQSLGQGLEFLIYFQGNSAPDKSGLPSDRFSAERTGGSVSTLTIQRTQQEDSAVYLCASSPMRGSDEQFFGPGTRLTVL.

This clone has just one count. The chain joins TRBV6-5 to TRBJ2-1, with D uncertain. This CDR3 is built from 15 residues. Trimming took 6 bases from V and 0 from J, leaving 12 bases between them. Per the germline V gene, CDR1 is MNHEY and CDR2 is SVGAGI. Here the CDR3 DNA reads TGTGCCAGCAGCGTAACAGCTGGCTCCTACAATGAGCAGTTCTTC. This encodes CASSVTAGSYNEQFF.

This clone occurred once. The V call is TRBV10-3, the J call TRBJ1-1; D not resolved. Germline V gene sequence: CDR1 ENHRY, CDR2 SYGVKD. The CDR3 has 12 amino acids. V lost 4 bases and J lost 2, with 5 bases in between. The CDR3 DNA reads TGTGCCATCAGTGGTCGCAACACTGAAGCTTTCTTT. Its translation: CAISGRNTEAFF.

Only one count was recorded for this clone. The gene calls are TRBV11-2 and TRBJ2-1; TRBD2 might be the D (6 bases). Trimming shortened V by 1 base and J by 6 bases, and 7 bases separated the two germline ends. From germline, CDR1 is SGHAT and CDR2 FQNNGV. The CDR3 contains 13 residues. CDR3 sequence (DNA): TGTGCCAGCAGCTTAGGGACTATCAATGAGCAGTTCTTC. As protein: CASSLGTINEQFF.

This clone was recorded once. The J gene is TRBJ1-2, the V gene TRBV7-3; D is undetermined. Trimming removed 1 base at V and 8 bases at J, with 17 bases between. This CDR3 has 15 amino acids. Germline-derived CDR1 and CDR2 are SGHTA and FQGTGA. DNA of the CDR3: TGTGCCAGCAGCTTAATTCGGAACCTCTTTAACGGCTACACCTTC. It translates to CASSLIRNLFNGYTF.

This chain joins TRBV11-2 and TRBJ2-1; 8 bases line up with TRBD2. CDR1 is SGHAT, CDR2 FQNNGV, per germline. This CDR3 is 16 amino acids long. V lost 1 base to trimming and J lost 4 bases; unmatched junction nucleotides: 6. The CDR3 DNA reads as TGTGCCAGCAGCTTAGGAGCGGGAGCCATATACAATGAGCAGTTCTTC. Amino acid sequence: CASSLGAGAIYNEQFF. Full variable domain (remainder filled in from reference TRBV11-2 and TRBJ2-1): EAGVAQSPRYKIIEKRQSVAFWCNPISGHATLYWYQQILGQGPKLLIQFQNNGVVDDSQLPKDRFSAERLKGVDSTLKIQPAKLEDSAVYLCASSLGAGAIYNEQFFGPGTRLTVL.

The gene calls are TRBV4-1 and TRBJ2-7; 12 nucleotides match TRBD2. After removal of 1 base from V and 5 bases from J, the junction contained 0 bases not matched to a gene. The CDR3 consists of 14 residues. CDR1 is MGHRA and CDR2 is YSYEKL in the germline V gene. CDR3 nucleotide sequence: TGCGCCAGCAGCCAAGGACTAGCGGGAGACGAGCAGTACTTC. It translates to CASSQGLAGDEQYF.

Comments on this clone: Sequence at one end of the junction differs from germline and may be a read error. The sample contains more than one DNA sequence encoding this CDR3. The chain carries TRBV7-7 and TRBJ2-3; TRBD2 matches at 7 bases. CDR3 length: 14 amino acids. Germline CDR1 is SSHAT and CDR2 is FNYEAQ (reference sequence). The chain's CDR3 is CASSLGLAGDTQYF. CDR3 sequence (DNA): TGTGCTAGCAGCTTAGGATTAGCGGGAGATACGCAGTATTTT.

This chain uses TRBV7-8 with TRBJ2-2; D gene uncertain. The V end was cut by 5 bases, the J end by 7 bases, with 20 bases between. The CDR3 is 16 residues long. The germline CDR1 and CDR2 sequences are SGHVS and FQNEAQ. The CDR3 reads CASSTRVPVDSGELFF. The CDR3 coding sequence is TGTGCCAGCAGCACCCGGGTCCCCGTAGATAGCGGGGAGCTGTTTTTT.